This TCR beta chain was identified during a study of T cells after posttransplantation cyclophosphamide. The repertoire was sequenced with immunoSEQ multiplex PCR; TCRdb's copy has only in-frame clones and lacks some. This repertoire holds approximately 12,000 clones, and none appear only once. Study findings and constraints: Blood and skin or GI T cell repertoires showed limited TRB overlap. Donor CD8+ memory clones often dominated recipient blood repertoires at later times.

The germline CDR1 and CDR2 sequences are MNHEY and SVGAGI. V lost 2 bases, J lost 2 bases, and 15 bases lay in between. The CDR3 extends over 16 amino acids. Busulfan-fludarabine conditioning, marrow transplant, and cyclophosphamide on days +3 and +4 were administered. This clone appeared many times. As yet, its antigen is unknown. The TCR comes from a female patient in her thirties or forties who received an allogeneic stem cell transplant from a related donor, was CMV-positive, and had acute GVHD only. A subset of T cells may come from the graft donor. The input for sequencing was PBMCs, taken after allogeneic stem cell transplant with posttransplant cyclophosphamide. The chain couples TRBV6-5 to TRBJ2-5; possible D gene TRBD1, 6 bases. CDR3: CASSYGLQGHQETQYF. In nucleotides, the CDR3 is TGTGCCAGCAGTTACGGATTACAGGGCCATCAAGAGACCCAGTACTTC.